This T cell receptor beta chain was recovered during a study of breast tumors, draining lymph nodes, adjacent tissues. Study-wide results and caveats: Tumor repertoires ranked between lymph nodes and nontumor tissue in diversity, with V and J gene preferences. Data fit most tumor T cells coming from lymph node, expanding in tumor.

With respect to this clonotype: The antigen is unknown.

The CDR3 has 15 amino acids. J gave up 4 bases and V 2 bases, and 8 bases lay outside the gene matches. Germline V CDR1 and CDR2: SGDLS, YYNGEE. TCRdb re-called the multiplex PCR reads with MiXCR, one entry per CDR3 protein. The sample has under 80,000 distinct CDR3 sequences, around two fifths seen once. The sequence was obtained from a female donor with breast cancer. Some clones in this sample may be carry-over from other donors' samples. V is TRBV9 and J is TRBJ1-1; 7 bases agree with TRBD1. Material: breast tumor tissue. CDR3 sequence reads: CASSVITGAGTEAFF. In nucleotides, the CDR3 is TGTGCCAGCAGCGTTATTACAGGGGCGGGCACTGAAGCTTTCTTT.